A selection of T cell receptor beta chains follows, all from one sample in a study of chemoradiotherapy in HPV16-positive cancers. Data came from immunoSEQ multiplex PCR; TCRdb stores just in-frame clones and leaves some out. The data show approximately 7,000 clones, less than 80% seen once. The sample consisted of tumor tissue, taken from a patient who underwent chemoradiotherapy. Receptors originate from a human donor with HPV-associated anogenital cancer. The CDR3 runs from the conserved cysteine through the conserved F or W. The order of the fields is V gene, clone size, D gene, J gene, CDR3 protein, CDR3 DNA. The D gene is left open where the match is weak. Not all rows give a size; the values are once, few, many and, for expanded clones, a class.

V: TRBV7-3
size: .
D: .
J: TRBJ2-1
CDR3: CASSLIPGESEQFF
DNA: TGTGCCAGCAGCTTAATCCCAGGGGAGAGTGAGCAGTTCTTC

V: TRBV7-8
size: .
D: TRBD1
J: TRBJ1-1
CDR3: CASSYIAGTGHLNTEAFF
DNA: TGTGCCAGCAGCTACATAGCCGGGACAGGCCACCTGAACACTGAAGCTTTCTTT

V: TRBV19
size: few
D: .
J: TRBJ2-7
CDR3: CASGDNWVQYF
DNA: TGTGCCAGTGGGGACAACTGGGTGCAGTACTTC

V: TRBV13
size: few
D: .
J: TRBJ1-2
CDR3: CASSSRTVYGYTF
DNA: TGTGCCAGCAGCTCACGGACAGTCTATGGCTACACCTTC

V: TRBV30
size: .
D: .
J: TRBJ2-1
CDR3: CAWNHRRDGYNEQFF
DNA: TGTGCCTGGAACCATAGGCGGGACGGATACAATGAGCAGTTCTTC

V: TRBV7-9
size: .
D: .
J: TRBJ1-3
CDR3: CASSLAGAGNTIYF
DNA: TGTGCCAGCAGCTTAGCGGGGGCTGGAAACACCATATATTTT

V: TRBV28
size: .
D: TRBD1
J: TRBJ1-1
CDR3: CASSLSERGRGAEAFF
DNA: TGTGCCAGCAGTTTATCCGAGCGAGGCAGGGGGGCTGAAGCTTTCTTT

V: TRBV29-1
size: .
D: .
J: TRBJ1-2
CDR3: CSVVPGIEDYGYTF
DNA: TGCAGCGTTGTCCCAGGGATCGAGGACTATGGCTACACCTTC

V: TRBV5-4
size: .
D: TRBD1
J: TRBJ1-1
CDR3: CASSFELTGMVNEAFF
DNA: TGTGCCAGCAGCTTCGAATTGACAGGGATGGTGAATGAAGCTTTCTTT

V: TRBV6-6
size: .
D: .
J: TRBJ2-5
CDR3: CASSYSEGLETQYF
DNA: TGTGCCAGCAGTTACTCGGAGGGACTGGAGACCCAGTACTTC

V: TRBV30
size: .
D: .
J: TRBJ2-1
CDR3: CAWSAIHSGAVEQFF
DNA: TGTGCCTGGAGTGCAATCCACTCCGGGGCGGTTGAGCAGTTCTTC

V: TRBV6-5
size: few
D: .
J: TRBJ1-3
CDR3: CASAVLSGNTIYF
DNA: TGTGCCAGCGCGGTCCTGTCTGGAAACACCATATATTTT

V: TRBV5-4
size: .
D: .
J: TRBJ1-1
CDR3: CAIGTVAQAFF
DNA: TGTGCCATCGGGACCGTTGCTCAAGCTTTCTTT

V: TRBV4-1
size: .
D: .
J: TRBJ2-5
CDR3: CASSQAASEAETQYF
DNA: TGCGCCAGCAGCCAAGCGGCTAGCGAGGCTGAGACCCAGTACTTC

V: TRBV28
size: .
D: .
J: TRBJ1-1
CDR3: CASRMAGSGNTEAFF
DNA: TGTGCCAGCAGGATGGCGGGAAGTGGAAACACTGAAGCTTTCTTT

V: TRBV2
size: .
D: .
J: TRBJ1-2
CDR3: CASSPDSLYGYTF
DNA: TGTGCCAGCAGCCCCGACAGCCTCTATGGCTACACCTTC

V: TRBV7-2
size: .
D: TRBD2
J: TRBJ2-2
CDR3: CASSLALAGNTGELFF
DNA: TGTGCCAGCAGCTTAGCACTAGCGGGGAACACCGGGGAGCTGTTTTTT

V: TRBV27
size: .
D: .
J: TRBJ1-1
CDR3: CASSDRMNTEAFF
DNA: TGTGCCAGCAGTGACAGGATGAACACTGAAGCTTTCTTT

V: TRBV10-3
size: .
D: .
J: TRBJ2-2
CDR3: CAISATGPANTGELFF
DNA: TGTGCCATCAGTGCCACAGGACCCGCGAACACCGGGGAGCTGTTTTTT

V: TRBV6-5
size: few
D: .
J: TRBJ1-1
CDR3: CASSYKSPNTEAFF
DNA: TGTGCCAGCAGTTACAAGTCCCCGAACACTGAAGCTTTCTTT

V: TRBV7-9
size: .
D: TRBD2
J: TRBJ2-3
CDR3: CASSQPSGRLTDTQYF
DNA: TGTGCCAGCAGCCAACCTAGCGGGAGGCTCACAGATACGCAGTATTTT

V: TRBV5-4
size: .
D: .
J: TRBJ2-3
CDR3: CASSLYGTDTQYF
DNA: TGTGCCAGCAGCTTATACGGAACAGATACGCAGTATTTT

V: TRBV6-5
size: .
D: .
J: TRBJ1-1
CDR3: CASGTGSFAAFF
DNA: TGTGCCAGCGGAACAGGGAGCTTCGCAGCTTTCTTT

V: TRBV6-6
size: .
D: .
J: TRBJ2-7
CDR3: CASSTGPGEQYF
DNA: TGTGCCAGCAGTACCGGGCCCGGCGAGCAGTACTTC

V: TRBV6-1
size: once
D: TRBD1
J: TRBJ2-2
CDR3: CASSGQGLNTGELFF
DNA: TGTGCCAGCAGTGGACAGGGTCTTAACACCGGGGAGCTGTTTTTT

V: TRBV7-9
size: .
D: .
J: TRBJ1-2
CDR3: CASSLSPRYGYTF
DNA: TGTGCCAGCAGCTTAAGTCCCCGTTATGGCTACACCTTC

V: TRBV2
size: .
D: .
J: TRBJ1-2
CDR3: CASSVGRYGYTF
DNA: TGTGCCAGCAGTGTGGGCAGGTATGGCTACACCTTC

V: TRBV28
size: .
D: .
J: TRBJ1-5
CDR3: CAHGVSNQPQHF
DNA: TGTGCCCATGGGGTTAGCAATCAGCCCCAGCATTTT

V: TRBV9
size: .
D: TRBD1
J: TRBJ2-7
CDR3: CASSVAGQGNSYEQYF
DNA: TGTGCCAGCAGCGTAGCTGGACAGGGGAACTCCTACGAGCAGTACTTC

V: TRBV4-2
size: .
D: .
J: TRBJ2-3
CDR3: CASSQGHRQADTQYF
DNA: TGTGCCAGCAGCCAGGGTCACCGCCAGGCAGATACGCAGTATTTT

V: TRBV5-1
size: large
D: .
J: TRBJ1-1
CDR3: CASSLTVNTEAFF
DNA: TGCGCCAGCAGCTTGACGGTGAACACTGAAGCTTTCTTT